The rows below give T cell receptor beta chains drawn from one sample of a study of cytotoxic CD8 clonotypes in ibrutinib-treated CLL. The assay was immunoSEQ multiplex PCR, and TCRdb's table has in-frame clones only and misses some. The sample carries roughly 170,000 clones, less than 85% recorded once. Source: PBMCs, taken after 24 months of ibrutinib treatment. All receptors derive from a human donor with chronic lymphocytic leukemia. Each CDR3 is given with its conserved first and last residue. A D gene is named only where the DNA matches it firmly. Where a row states a size, it is once, few, many or the class of an expanded clone; other rows omit it.

j_call v_call clone_size d_call cdr3_nt cdr3_aa
TRBJ1-6 TRBV10-3 few NA TGTGCCATCAGGAGCGGAGGGGAAAATTCACCCCTCCACTTT CAIRSGGENSPLHF
TRBJ2-1 TRBV7-3 NA TRBD1 TGTGCCAGCAGCTTAGGGCCAGGGGGCGGGAATGAGCAGTTCTTC CASSLGPGGGNEQFF
TRBJ2-5 TRBV7-2 NA TRBD1 TGTGCCAGCAGCTTAGGGACAGGGGGAGAGACCCAGTACTTC CASSLGTGGETQYF
TRBJ1-3 TRBV7-9 NA NA TGTGCCAGCAGCTTAGGACACTCTGGAAACACCATATATTTT CASSLGHSGNTIYF
TRBJ2-7 TRBV7-2 NA NA TGTGCCAGCAGCTTAAGTGCTAGCTCCTACGAGCAGTACTTC CASSLSASSYEQYF
TRBJ1-3 TRBV6-6 NA NA TGTGCCAGCAGTTCTCGCTTCTCTGGAAACACCATATATTTT CASSSRFSGNTIYF
TRBJ2-3 TRBV19 NA NA TGTGCCAGTAGTACGGGGTTAATAAGGGATACGCAGTATTTT CASSTGLIRDTQYF
TRBJ2-1 TRBV2 NA NA TGTGCCAGCAGAGGGAGGAACAATGAGCAGTTCTTC CASRGRNNEQFF
TRBJ2-7 TRBV28 NA TRBD2 TGTGCCAGCACCGGGACTAGCGGCTCCTACGAGCAGTACTTC CASTGTSGSYEQYF
TRBJ2-5 TRBV4-3 NA NA TGCGCCAGCAGCCTCGATTGGGGAGGATTGGAGACCCAGTACTTC CASSLDWGGLETQYF
TRBJ2-3 TRBV13 NA NA TGTGCCAGCAGCCCCTTCGTTAGTGGGAGCACAGATACGCAGTATTTT CASSPFVSGSTDTQYF
TRBJ2-3 TRBV11-2 NA TRBD1 TGTGCCAGCAGCTTAGGACAGGGAACAGATACGCAGTATTTT CASSLGQGTDTQYF
TRBJ1-1 TRBV5-1 NA TRBD1 TGCGCCAGCAGCTTGGGACCCCAGGGGGGGGCAATGAACATTGAAGCTTTCTTT CASSLGPQGGAMNIEAFF
TRBJ2-3 TRBV4-3 NA TRBD2 TGCGCCAGCAGCCAAGTTTGGACTAGCGGGGGAGGACCAGATACGCAGTATTTT CASSQVWTSGGGPDTQYF